These 7 T cell receptor beta chains came from one sample sequenced in a study of T cells in localized non-small cell lung cancer. Libraries were prepared by immunoSEQ multiplex PCR; TCRdb keeps only in-frame clonotypes and omits some of them. The sample yields 24,000 or so clones, less than 95% seen once. Source: peripheral blood, taken before any cancer treatment. The source is a woman between 35 and 75 years old with stage I lung adenocarcinoma.

The chain combines TRBV10-3 with TRBJ2-5, with 7 nucleotides matching TRBD1. Germline loops: CDR1 ENHRY, CDR2 SYGVKD. The CDR3 totals 14 residues. V lost 6 bases to trimming and J lost 5 bases; unmatched junction nucleotides: 9. Here the CDR3 reads CAIRQGLLVETQYF. Written as DNA, the CDR3 is TGTGCCATCAGACAGGGGTTGTTAGTCGAGACCCAGTACTTC.

The rearrangement uses TRBV15 and TRBJ2-5; D is perhaps TRBD1 (5 bases). CDR1 and CDR2 from the germline V gene are LNHNV and YYDKDF (reference sequence). Trimming shortened V by 8 bases and J by 7 bases, and 17 bases separated the two germline ends. This CDR3 has 13 amino acids. The CDR3 DNA reads as TGTGCCACCGCCTGGTCAGCTCAGGGGACCCAGTACTTC. Its translation: CATAWSAQGTQYF. The whole variable domain, remainder taken from reference TRBV15 and TRBJ2-5, is DAMVIQNPRYQVTQFGKPVTLSCSQTLNHNVMYWYQQKSSQAPKLLFHYYDKDFNNEADTPDNFQSRRPNTSFCFLDIRSPGLGDTAMYLCATAWSAQGTQYFGPGTRLLVL.

The chain uses TRBV11-2 and TRBJ1-2; D ambiguous. The CDR3 consists of 14 residues. V was cut by 3 bases and J by 2 bases, with 10 bases left in between. Germline V gives CDR1 SGHAT, CDR2 FQNNGV. CDR3 nucleotides: TGTGCCAGCAGCTTCGGATCGTCAAACTATGGCTACACCTTC. Translation gives CASSFGSSNYGYTF.

The rearrangement joins TRBV5-6 to TRBJ1-5; possible D gene TRBD1, 5 bases. Trimming left V 0 bases short and J 5 bases short, with 9 bases between. Germline V gene data show CDR1 as SGHDT and CDR2 as YYEEEE. The CDR3 runs 14 residues. The CDR3 loop is CASSLGWGYQPQHF. CDR3 DNA: TGTGCCAGCAGCTTGGGTTGGGGGTATCAGCCCCAGCATTTT.

The chain couples TRBV19 to TRBJ1-5; TRBD1 matches at 8 bases. Germline values: CDR1 LNHDA, CDR2 SQIVND (reference sequence). The CDR3 length is 16 residues. V shed 2 bases, J shed 4 bases, and the junction held 7 bases outside the gene matches. As DNA, the CDR3 is TGTGCCAGTAGTATACCCCTAACAGGGGGTAATCAGCCCCAGCATTTT. This translates into CASSIPLTGGNQPQHF.

This chain joins TRBV6-4 and TRBJ2-6; D possibly corresponds to TRBD1 (6 bases). Per the germline V gene, CDR1 is MRHNA and CDR2 is SNTAGT. With 9 bases removed from V and 3 bases from J, the gap between germline ends came to 12 bases. The CDR3 runs 14 residues. CDR3 residues: CASSGQLGANVLTF. The CDR3 DNA reads TGTGCCAGTTCGGGACAACTTGGGGCCAACGTCCTGACTTTC.

This chain joins TRBV7-2 and TRBJ2-1; D ambiguous. V lost 2 bases, J lost 0 bases, and 8 bases lay in between. Germline V gene data show CDR1 as SGHTA and CDR2 as FQGNSA. The CDR3 loop spans 15 amino acids. The CDR3 here is CASSLIQSSYNEQFF. CDR3 sequence (DNA): TGTGCCAGCAGCTTAATACAGAGCTCCTACAATGAGCAGTTCTTC.